The present entry profiles one T cell receptor beta chain with its context. This clone appeared a few times. What antigen it recognizes has not been identified. Base qualities are missing; no much larger clone stands one base away. Other DNA sequences in this specimen translate into the identical CDR3. The data belong to a study of shared clonotypes between healthy human individuals (TCRdb year 2020). Broadly, across the study: The cohort comprised a couple of women and a few men aged 18 to 49 years. For each donor, three plates each were used for CD4 naive and CD4 memory, two plates were used for CD8 naive, and one plate was used for CD8 memory. The study deeply sequenced blood TCR repertoires of several healthy adults to estimate repertoire size and the extent of clonotype sharing between individuals. To increase sequencing depth and limit assay-specific biases, different laboratories used diverse techniques to prepare libraries and sequence TCR repertoires. Leukapheresis yielded between about 0.94 and 8.9 billion PBMCs per donor.

Using the deep immunoSEQ assay, TCR CDR3 regions were amplified from genomic DNA by multiplex PCR. For each cell subset, the extracted genomic DNA was distributed evenly across all wells of several immunoSEQ 96-well plates, and each plate served as one replicate. For sorted subsets, each replicate PCR was loaded with roughly 200 ng genomic DNA, equivalent to 25,000 to 35,000 T cell genomes. The purified libraries were quantified using a Qubit 3.0 fluorometer, sized with a Bioanalyzer 2100, and then quantified again using the KAPA Library Quantification kit. Every immunoSEQ 96-well plate was sequenced on a dedicated single-read 150-cycle Illumina NextSeq 550 flow cell. Per the source publication's procedure: Because only junctional sequences without quality scores were contained in the immunoSEQ output, filtering matching that applied to full-length reads could not be performed. To assign V/J genes and CDR3, sequences were annotated against IMGT germline references using PyIR, a Python wrapper for IgBLAST v1.9. Any read was removed if the V/J assignment was weak (E-value above 1e-6), the CDR3 was missing, or the read contained stop codons, out-of-frame junctions, or ambiguous translated residues. A V3J clonotype was defined by an identical inferred V gene, J gene, and CDR3 amino acid sequence. To compute the percentage overlap between repertoires, the number of shared unique clonotypes was divided by the size of the smaller repertoire. Richness of each repertoire was evaluated using RTK rarefaction, the Chao1 estimator, and Recon v2.1 estimates of unobserved clonotypes. Generation probabilities were computed with OLGA for all TCRbeta clonotypes obtained by the gDNA method from several donors. TCRdb carries this immuneACCESS record with in-frame sequences only. Its versions omit some clonotypes, under half of them owing to an unresolved V gene in the studies checked, with the rest unexplained. D and trimming come from the DNA, and the V and J calls and clone size come from that table. This sample has some 2 million clones in its table, and 85% to 95% of those were observed once. The ten most abundant clones make up 0.13% of the sample.

The CDR3 goes from the cysteine to the phenylalanine over 11 residues. Only the CDR3 DNA stays, 33 bases, in frame from base 1. CDR1 and CDR2, looked up from the germline V gene, are ENHRY and SYGVKD. Deletion took 0 bases off V and 6 bases off J, with a span of 2 bases between the germline ends. Paper-wide results and their limitations: Because the study included a small number of donors, the genetic and exposure-history diversity represented was limited. Even with the large sequencing depth, rarefaction of the sorted-subset datasets indicated that sequencing was incomplete. Compared with non-shared clonotypes, the clonotypes found in all four sorted-subset donors had higher generation probabilities. Naive subsets generally had larger estimated clonotype richness than memory subsets. Sampling was limited to blood, and TCR repertoires in tissue likely differ from TCR repertoires in blood. Pairwise subsampling led to the expectation that sequencing depth would affect the degree of clonotype sharing among donors. Across four donors, roughly 5.1% of naive CD4, approximately 3.6% of naive CD8, 2% to 2.5% of memory CD4, and under 0.45% of memory CD8 clonotypes were shared.

The donors were healthy, HIV-negative adults with no recently reported acute infections or vaccinations. Every donor was a Caucasian adult living in Nashville, Tennessee, USA. CD4+ T cells were enriched by magnetic negative selection; naive cells were then positively selected on CD45RA, and the negative fraction formed the memory subset. Blood was collected by leukapheresis, and PBMCs were isolated by Ficoll-Histopaque density gradient centrifugation and then cryopreserved in liquid nitrogen vapor phase. Analytical flow cytometry was used to check the purity and quantity of every magnetically sorted T cell population. From each sorted fraction, genomic DNA was isolated and quantified by UV absorbance on a Nanodrop 2000c.

This chain is built from TRBV10-3 and TRBJ1-1; the D gene lacks a confident call. Sequencing input: naive CD4+ T cells sorted from blood. The cell subset or site label of this sample denotes: CD45RA+ positively selected. The sequence was collected from a young man in good health. The nucleotides read TGTGCCATCAGTGAGTCTGCTGAAGCTTTCTTT. It translates to CAISESAEAFF.